The clone carrying this T cell receptor (beta chain) has only one observation. Its antigen is not known. The sample belongs to a study of beta chain features in type 1 diabetes. The authors reverse transcribed all of the isolated RNA, so sequencing captured expressed TCRB transcripts. Mean yield for stem cell-like memory T cell samples was approximately 980,000 reads. This table comes from immunoSEQ multiplex PCR, and its TCRdb copy is limited to in-frame clones, with some not included. The top ten clones hold around 0.3% of a sample with 20,000 to 30,000 clones, approximately 53% of them seen once. Sorting that relied on CD45RO/CCR7/CD25/CD127/CD95/CD27 yielded CD4+ naive, central memory, regulatory and stem cell-like memory cells. The ends lost 3 bases at V and 6 bases at J; junction bases unmatched: 1. The CDR3 sequence is 13 residues long. From germline, CDR1 is LNHDA and CDR2 SQIVND (reference sequence).

Regarding the study as a whole: Type 1 diabetes patients had moderately but significantly shorter TCRB CDR3s in all four CD4+ subsets. Patients with type 1 diabetes showed fewer VDJ junction insertions and more deletions. cDNA-based sequencing might over-represent cells highly expressing TCR.

V and J are TRBV19 and TRBJ2-2, with TRBD1 matching 7 bases. This clonotype was sampled from a man aged 30 to 39 with type 1 diabetes. Material: stem cell memory CD4+ T cells from blood. The CDR3 protein is CASSMDRSGELFF. The DNA of the CDR3 is TGTGCCAGTAGTATGGACAGGTCCGGGGAGCTGTTTTTT.